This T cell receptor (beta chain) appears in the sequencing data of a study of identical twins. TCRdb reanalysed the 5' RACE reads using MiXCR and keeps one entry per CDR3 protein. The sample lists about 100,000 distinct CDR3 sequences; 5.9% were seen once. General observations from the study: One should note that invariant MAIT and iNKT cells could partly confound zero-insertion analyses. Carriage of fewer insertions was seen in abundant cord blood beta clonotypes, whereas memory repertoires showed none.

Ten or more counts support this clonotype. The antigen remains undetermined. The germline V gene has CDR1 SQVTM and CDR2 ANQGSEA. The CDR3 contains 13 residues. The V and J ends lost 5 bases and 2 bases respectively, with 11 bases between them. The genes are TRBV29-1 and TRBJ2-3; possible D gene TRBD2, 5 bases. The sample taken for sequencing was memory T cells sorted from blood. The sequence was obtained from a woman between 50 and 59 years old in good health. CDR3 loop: CSVLGGYTDTQYF. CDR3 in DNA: TGCAGCGTTTTGGGCGGGTACACAGATACGCAGTATTTT.